This note documents a single TCR beta chain sequence. The target of this receptor is not known. Base quality data are lacking; no much larger clone is found one base away. The data were taken from a study of blood T cell repertoires in COVID-19 (dated by TCRdb to 2020 to 2021). Broadly, across the study: Samples from collaborators originated in the United States, Italy and Spain and spanned both the acute and convalescent phases of COVID-19. The material from the prospective study consisted of cDNA or gDNA derived from T cells, B-cell-depleted T cells, or PBMCs. Subjects who had been exposed to COVID-19, were actively infected with it, or had recovered from it provided the deeply sampled blood TCRbeta repertoires that made up the dataset. A freely available public database, intended as a resource for researchers studying the immune response to SARS-CoV-2, is where the repertoires were released. Samples were obtained from the ongoing ImmuneRACE study (first 160 participants) and from 1,200 or so subjects provided by 6 global collaborators. A de-identified subject ID, COVID-19 status, age in years and sex were almost always included in the sample metadata. Where HLA class I and class II types were available, the types were taken from metadata supplied by the sample provider, not from assay-based typing. Overall results and qualifications from the work: The quantity of clinical and demographic metadata differed by source and by participant and was supplied without curation.

Each collaborating institution followed its own protocols to collect whole blood in K2EDTA tubes. Collaborator samples were shipped for TCRbeta analysis as frozen whole blood, isolated PBMCs, or DNA extracted from either sample type. The CDR3, from cysteine to phenylalanine, totals 15 residues. The entry retains the CDR3 DNA only, 45 bases that are in frame from base 1. Compared with germline, V lacks 3 bases and J lacks 2 bases; bases without a gene match: 4. CDR1 and CDR2 were assigned from the germline V gene as KGHDR and SFDVKD. TCRbeta CDR3 regions were amplified from genomic DNA by means of the immunoSEQ Assay, a bias-controlled multiplex PCR. Per the source publication's procedure: The number of nucleated cells in each sample was estimated from the amplification of reference gene primers within the assay. Sequence reads were collapsed and filtered to measure the absolute abundance of every unique TCRbeta CDR3 rearrangement. For each sample, productive Simpson clonality was calculated by taking the square root of Simpson's diversity index across productive rearrangements. TCRdb re-hosts the immuneACCESS table, in-frame sequences only. Its copies lack some clones; in the studies checked, an unresolved V gene accounts for under half of them, and the cause for the rest is not known. The V and J calls and clone size come from that table; D and trimming were worked out from the DNA. The sample has 100,000 to 150,000 clones on record, around 70% of them singletons. The ten largest clonotypes hold 5.5% of the sample.

The sequenced material came from peripheral blood. The TCR sequence derives from a man aged 60-69 years with acute or convalescent COVID-19. The chain links TRBV24-1 with TRBJ2-7; the central 9 bases match TRBD2. The CDR3 is CATSDPGLAPYEQYF. The DNA reads as follows: TGTGCCACCAGTGATCCGGGACTAGCTCCCTACGAGCAGTACTTC.